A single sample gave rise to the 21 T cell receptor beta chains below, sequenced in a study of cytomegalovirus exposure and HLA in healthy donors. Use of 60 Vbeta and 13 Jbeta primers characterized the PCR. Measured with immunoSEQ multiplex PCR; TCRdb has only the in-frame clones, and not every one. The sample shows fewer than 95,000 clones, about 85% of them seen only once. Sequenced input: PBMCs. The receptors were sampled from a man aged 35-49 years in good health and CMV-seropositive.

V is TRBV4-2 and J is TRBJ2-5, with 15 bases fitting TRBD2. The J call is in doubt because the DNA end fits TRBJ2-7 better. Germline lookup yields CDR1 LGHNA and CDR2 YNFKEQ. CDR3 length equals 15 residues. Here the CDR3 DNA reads TGTGCCAGCAGCGGGACTAGCGGGGGGCCCTACGAGCAGTACTTC. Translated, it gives CASSGTSGGPYEQYF.

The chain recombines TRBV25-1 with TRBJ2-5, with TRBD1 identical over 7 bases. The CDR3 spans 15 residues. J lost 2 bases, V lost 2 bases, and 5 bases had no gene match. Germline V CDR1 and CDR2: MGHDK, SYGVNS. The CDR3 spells CASSEEGQKQETQYF. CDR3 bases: TGTGCCAGCAGTGAAGAGGGACAGAAACAAGAGACCCAGTACTTC.

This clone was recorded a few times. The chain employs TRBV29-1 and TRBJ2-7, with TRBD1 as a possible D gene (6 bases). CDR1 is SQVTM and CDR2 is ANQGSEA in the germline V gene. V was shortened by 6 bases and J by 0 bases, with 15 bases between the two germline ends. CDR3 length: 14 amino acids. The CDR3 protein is CSVGARGSSYEQYF. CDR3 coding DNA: TGCAGCGTGGGGGCTAGGGGGAGCTCCTACGAGCAGTACTTC.

This CDR3 reads CASSPATGTYNEQFF. The DNA for the CDR3 is TGCGCCAGCAGCCCCGCCACCGGGACCTACAATGAGCAGTTCTTC. The chain links TRBV4-1 to TRBJ2-1, with a possible D match to TRBD2 (5 bases). The CDR3 runs to 15 residues. V dropped 4 bases and J dropped 2 bases, with 12 bases sitting between them. The germline V gene has CDR1 MGHRA and CDR2 YSYEKL.

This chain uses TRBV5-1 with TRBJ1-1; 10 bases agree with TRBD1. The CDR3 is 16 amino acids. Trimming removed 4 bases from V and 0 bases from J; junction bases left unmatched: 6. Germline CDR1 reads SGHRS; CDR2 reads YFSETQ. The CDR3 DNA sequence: TGCGCCAGCAGCCTTGGGACAGGGGCCTTGAACACTGAAGCTTTCTTT. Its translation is CASSLGTGALNTEAFF. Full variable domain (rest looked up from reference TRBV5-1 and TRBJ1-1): KAGVTQTPRYLIKTRGQQVTLSCSPISGHRSVSWYQQTPGQGLQFLFEYFSETQRNKGNFPGRFSGRQFSNSRSEMNVSTLELGDSALYLCASSLGTGALNTEAFFGQGTRLTVV.

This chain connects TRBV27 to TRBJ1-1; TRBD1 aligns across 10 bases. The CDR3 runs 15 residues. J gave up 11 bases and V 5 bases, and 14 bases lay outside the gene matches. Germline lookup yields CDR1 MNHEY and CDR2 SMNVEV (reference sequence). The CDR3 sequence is CASSPSGTGVYSAFF. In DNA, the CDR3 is TGTGCCAGCAGTCCCAGCGGGACAGGGGTGTATTCGGCTTTCTTT.

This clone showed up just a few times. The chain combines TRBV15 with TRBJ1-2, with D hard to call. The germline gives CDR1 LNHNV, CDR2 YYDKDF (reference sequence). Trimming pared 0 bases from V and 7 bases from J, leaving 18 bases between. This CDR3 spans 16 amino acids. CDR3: CATSRDPDRVTPGYTF. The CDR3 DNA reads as TGTGCCACCAGCAGAGATCCCGACCGGGTCACCCCTGGCTACACCTTC.

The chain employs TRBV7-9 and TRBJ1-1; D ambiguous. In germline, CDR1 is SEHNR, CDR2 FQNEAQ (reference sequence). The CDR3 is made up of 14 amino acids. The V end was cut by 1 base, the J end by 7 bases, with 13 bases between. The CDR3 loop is CASSLVGFPGEAFF. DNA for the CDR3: TGTGCCAGCAGCTTAGTTGGGTTTCCGGGTGAAGCTTTCTTT.

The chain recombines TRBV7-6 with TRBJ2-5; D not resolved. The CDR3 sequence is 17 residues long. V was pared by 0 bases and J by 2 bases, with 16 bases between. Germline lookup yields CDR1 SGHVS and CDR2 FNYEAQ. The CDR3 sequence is CASSLAPTLAIQETQYF. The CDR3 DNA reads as TGTGCCAGCAGCTTAGCGCCGACACTCGCTATACAAGAGACCCAGTACTTC.

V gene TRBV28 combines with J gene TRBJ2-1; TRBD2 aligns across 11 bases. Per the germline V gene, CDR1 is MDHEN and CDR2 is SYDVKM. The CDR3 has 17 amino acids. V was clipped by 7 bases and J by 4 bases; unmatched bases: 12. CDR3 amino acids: CASKVAGGPSGYNEQFF. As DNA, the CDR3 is TGTGCCAGCAAGGTAGCGGGAGGGCCATCAGGTTACAATGAGCAGTTCTTC.

The CDR3 nucleotides are TGTGCCAGCAGCGTACCGGGGACTAACAACATTCAGTACTTC. This codes for CASSVPGTNNIQYF. The chain is built from TRBV5-4 and TRBJ2-4; 7 nucleotides align to TRBD2. This CDR3 has 14 residues. Looked up from germline, CDR1 is SGHNT and CDR2 is YYREEE (reference sequence). With 4 bases clipped from V and 7 bases from J, the junction kept 8 bases outside the gene matches.

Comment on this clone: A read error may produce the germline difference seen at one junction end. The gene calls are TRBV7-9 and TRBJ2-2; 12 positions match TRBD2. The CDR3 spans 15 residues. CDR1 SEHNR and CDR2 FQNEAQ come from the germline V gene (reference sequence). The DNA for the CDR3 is TGTGCCAGCAGCCTAGCGGGAGGGCCCGCCGGGGAGCTGTTTTTT. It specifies CASSLAGGPAGELFF. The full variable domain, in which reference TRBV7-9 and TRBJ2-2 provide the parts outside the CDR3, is DTGVSQNPRHKITKRGQNVTFRCDPISEHNRLYWYRQTLGQGPEFLTYFQNEAQLEKSRLLSDRFSAERPKGSFSTLEIQRTEQGDSAMYLCASSLAGGPAGELFFGEGSRLTVL.

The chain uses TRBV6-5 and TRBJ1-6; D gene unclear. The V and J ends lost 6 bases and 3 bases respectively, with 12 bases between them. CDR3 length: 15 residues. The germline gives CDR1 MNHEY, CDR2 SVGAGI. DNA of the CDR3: TGTGCCAGCAGGCCGACACACCTCTATAATTCACCCCTCCACTTT. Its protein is CASRPTHLYNSPLHF.

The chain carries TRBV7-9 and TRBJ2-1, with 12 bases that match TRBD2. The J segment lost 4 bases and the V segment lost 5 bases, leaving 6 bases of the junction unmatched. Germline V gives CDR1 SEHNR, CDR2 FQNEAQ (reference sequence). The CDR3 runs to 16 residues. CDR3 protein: CASSMRTSGEYNEQFF. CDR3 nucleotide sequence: TGTGCCAGCAGCATGCGGACTAGCGGGGAATACAATGAGCAGTTCTTC.

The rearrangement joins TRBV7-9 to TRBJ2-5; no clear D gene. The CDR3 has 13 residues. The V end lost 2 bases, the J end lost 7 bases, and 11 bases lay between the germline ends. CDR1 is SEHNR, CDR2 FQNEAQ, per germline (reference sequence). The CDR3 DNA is TGTGCCAGCAGCTTATACAGTGAGAGGACCCAGTACTTC. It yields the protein CASSLYSERTQYF.

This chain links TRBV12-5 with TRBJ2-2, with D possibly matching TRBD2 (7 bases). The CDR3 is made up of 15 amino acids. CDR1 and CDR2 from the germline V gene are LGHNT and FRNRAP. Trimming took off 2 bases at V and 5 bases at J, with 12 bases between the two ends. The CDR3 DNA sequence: TGTGCTAGTGGTTTGCAGGGGACTATTACCGGGGAGCTGTTTTTT. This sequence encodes CASGLQGTITGELFF.

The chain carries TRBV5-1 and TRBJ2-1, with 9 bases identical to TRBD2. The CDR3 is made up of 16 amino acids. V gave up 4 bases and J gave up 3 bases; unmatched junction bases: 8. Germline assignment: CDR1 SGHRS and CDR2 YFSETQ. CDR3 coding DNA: TGCGCCAGCAGCCCCTTAGCGGGAGAGCGCTACAATGAGCAGTTCTTC. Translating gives CASSPLAGERYNEQFF.

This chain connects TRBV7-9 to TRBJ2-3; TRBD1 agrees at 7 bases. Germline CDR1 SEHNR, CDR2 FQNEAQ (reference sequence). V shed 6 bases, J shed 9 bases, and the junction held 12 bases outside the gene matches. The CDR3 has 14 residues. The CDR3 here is CASRAVGTAETQYF. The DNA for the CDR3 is TGTGCCAGCAGGGCGGTAGGGACAGCTGAAACGCAGTATTTT.

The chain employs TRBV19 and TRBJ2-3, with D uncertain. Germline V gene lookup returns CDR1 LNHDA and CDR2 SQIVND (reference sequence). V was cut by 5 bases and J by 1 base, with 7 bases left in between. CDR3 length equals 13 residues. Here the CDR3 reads CASSFQGTDTQYF. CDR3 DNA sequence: TGTGCCAGTAGTTTCCAGGGCACAGATACGCAGTATTTT.

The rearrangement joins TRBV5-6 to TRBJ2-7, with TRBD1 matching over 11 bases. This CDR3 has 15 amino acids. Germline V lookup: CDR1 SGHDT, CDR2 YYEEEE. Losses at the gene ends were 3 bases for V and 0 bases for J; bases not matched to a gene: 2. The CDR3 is CASSSGTGGSYEQYF. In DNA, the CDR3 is TGTGCCAGCAGCTCTGGGACAGGGGGCTCCTACGAGCAGTACTTC. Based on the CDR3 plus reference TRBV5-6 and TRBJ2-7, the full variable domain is DAGVTQSPTHLIKTRGQQVTLRCSPKSGHDTVSWYQQALGQGPQFIFQYYEEEERQRGNFPDRFSGHQFPNYSSELNVNALLLGDSALYLCASSSGTGGSYEQYFGPGTRLTVT.

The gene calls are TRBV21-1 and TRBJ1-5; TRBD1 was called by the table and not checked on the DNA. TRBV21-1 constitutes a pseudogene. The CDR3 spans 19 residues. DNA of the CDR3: TGTGCCAGCAGCAAAGGCACAGGGGCCGAAGACTATAGCAATCAGCCCCAGCATTTT. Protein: CASSKGTGAEDYSNQPQHF.